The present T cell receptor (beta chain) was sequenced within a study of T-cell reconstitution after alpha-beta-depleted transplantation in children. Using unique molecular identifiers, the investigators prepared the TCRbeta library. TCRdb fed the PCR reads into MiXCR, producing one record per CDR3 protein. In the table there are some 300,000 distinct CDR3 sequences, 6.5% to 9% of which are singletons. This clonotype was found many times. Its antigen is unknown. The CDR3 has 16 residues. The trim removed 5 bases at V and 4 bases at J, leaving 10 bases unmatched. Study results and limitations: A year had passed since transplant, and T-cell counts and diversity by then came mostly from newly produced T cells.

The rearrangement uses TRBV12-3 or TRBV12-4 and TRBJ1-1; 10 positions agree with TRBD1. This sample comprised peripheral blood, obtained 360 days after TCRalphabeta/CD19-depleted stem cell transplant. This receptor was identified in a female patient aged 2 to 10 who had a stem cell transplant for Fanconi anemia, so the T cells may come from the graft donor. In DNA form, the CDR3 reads TGTGCCAGCAGTATTGGACAGGGGGAGGGATTCACTGAAGCTTTCTTT. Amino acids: CASSIGQGEGFTEAFF.